This T cell receptor beta chain was sequenced during a study of blood T cell repertoires in COVID-19. Produced via immunoSEQ multiplex PCR; TCRdb's table is partial and in-frame only. This sample has about 18,000 clones, with nearly 90% found just once. The CDR3 is 18 residues long. With 10 bases clipped from V and 0 bases from J, the junction kept 14 bases outside the gene matches. Germline CDR1 MRHNA, CDR2 SNTAGT. Sequencing was done on a sample of peripheral blood. The chain recombines TRBV6-4 with TRBJ2-1, with 11 bases aligning to TRBD2. The receptor was isolated from a man in his forties with active COVID-19. CDR3 bases: TGTGCCACCGCTTCCCTAGCGGGAGGCCCAAGCTCCTACAATGAGCAGTTCTTC. Protein product: CATASLAGGPSSYNEQFF.